This T cell receptor (beta chain) is drawn from a study of blood T cell repertoires in COVID-19. Turning to the study itself: From the United States, Italy and Spain came samples of acute and convalescent COVID-19. T cells, B-cell-depleted T cells, or PBMCs provided the cDNA or gDNA that served as material.

The CDR3 length is 11 residues. Per germline, CDR1 SGHKS and CDR2 YYEKEE (reference sequence). V was cut by 5 bases and J by 8 bases, with 10 bases left in between. Original processing notes: Amplification from reference gene primers served as the basis for estimated nucleated cell counts. Libraries were prepared by immunoSEQ multiplex PCR; TCRdb keeps only in-frame clonotypes and omits some of them. The V and J calls and clone size were taken over from that table, and D and trimming were inferred from the DNA. Counted here are approximately 110,000 clones, roughly 84% occurring once; the ten biggest clones make up roughly 7.9%.

The genes are TRBV5-5 and TRBJ1-1; no clear D. This receptor was identified in a woman aged 80 or over with active or convalescent COVID-19. The sequenced sample was peripheral blood. This CDR3 reads CASSSVSEAFF. The CDR3, as DNA: TGTGCCAGCAGTTCTGTTTCGGAAGCTTTCTTT.